Listed below are T cell receptor beta chains from one sample, sequenced in a study of shared clonotypes between healthy human individuals. This table comes from immunoSEQ multiplex PCR, and its TCRdb copy is limited to in-frame clones, with some not included. Here the sample spans over 75,000 clones, roughly three quarters being singletons. The sample comprised memory CD8+ T cells sorted from blood. The receptor set was obtained from a man aged 25-40 years in good health. Each CDR3 is given with its conserved first and last residue. A D gene is named only where the DNA matches it firmly. Clone sizes are given selectively: once, few, many, or a class where the clone is expanded.

CASSVDPSSYNEQFF	TGTGCCAGCAGCGTAGACCCGAGCTCCTACAATGAGCAGTTCTTC	.	TRBV28	.	TRBJ2-1
CATLKGLGADTQYF	TGTGCCACCCTGAAGGGGCTAGGAGCAGATACGCAGTATTTT	.	TRBV28	.	TRBJ2-3
CASSFNSPNEQFF	TGTGCCAGCAGCTTCAATTCCCCTAATGAGCAGTTCTTC	.	TRBV11-1	once	TRBJ2-1
CAWRLIGTDTGELFF	TGTGCCTGGAGACTAATAGGGACAGACACCGGGGAGCTGTTTTTT	TRBD1	TRBV30	.	TRBJ2-2
CASSLGGSAYSTDTQYF	TGTGCCAGCAGCTTAGGTGGTAGCGCCTATAGCACAGATACGCAGTATTTT	.	TRBV7-9	.	TRBJ2-3
CASRTGTGPTRDLWKQYF	TGTGCCAGCAGAACCGGGACAGGCCCGACTAGGGACCTCTGGAAGCAGTACTTC	TRBD1	TRBV28	.	TRBJ2-7
CASDSGGKKGYLMAEAFF	TGTGCCAGTGATTCAGGAGGTAAGAAAGGTTATCTTATGGCTGAAGCTTTCTTT	.	TRBV28	.	TRBJ1-1
CASRWEQGPQPQHF	TGTGCCAGCAGGTGGGAACAGGGTCCTCAGCCCCAGCATTTT	.	TRBV6-1	.	TRBJ1-5
CASRKQDREAFF	TGTGCCAGCAGGAAACAGGATCGGGAAGCTTTCTTT	.	TRBV6-5	.	TRBJ1-1
CASSTWTGVSNQPQHF	TGTGCCAGCAGCACGTGGACAGGGGTTTCGAATCAGCCCCAGCATTTT	.	TRBV21-1	.	TRBJ1-5
CASSLWGSQPQHF	TGTGCCAGCAGCTTGTGGGGCAGTCAGCCCCAGCATTTT	.	TRBV7-2	many	TRBJ1-5
CASKGLAGVGETQYF	TGCGCCAGCAAGGGACTAGCGGGAGTCGGGGAGACCCAGTACTTC	TRBD2	TRBV10-2	once	TRBJ2-5
CASGDGITYEQYF	TGTGCCAGCGGCGACGGGATTACCTACGAGCAGTACTTC	.	TRBV28	.	TRBJ2-7
CASSQEVGTSGTEQYF	TGTGCCAGCAGCCAAGAGGTTGGGACTAGCGGGACCGAGCAGTACTTC	TRBD2	TRBV4-2	many	TRBJ2-7
CASSEGVSGANVLTF	TGTGCCAGCAGTGAAGGGGTCTCTGGGGCCAACGTCCTGACTTTC	.	TRBV6-1	.	TRBJ2-6
CASSYLKGTGGTIQYF	TGTGCCAGCAGCTATCTAAAGGGGACAGGGGGCACCATTCAGTACTTC	TRBD1	TRBV28	.	TRBJ2-4
CASSLAPSGSYNEQFF	TGCGCCAGCAGTCTGGCCCCTAGCGGGAGCTACAATGAGCAGTTCTTC	TRBD2	TRBV5-1	.	TRBJ2-1